These T cell receptor beta chains were read from a single sample in a study of CD8 T cells in Susac syndrome. Using its own MiXCR run on the immunoSEQ multiplex PCR reads, TCRdb lists one record per CDR3 protein. The table lists some 200,000 distinct CDR3 sequences, about 95% of them singletons, with 0.093% in the top ten. The sequenced sample consisted of CD4+ T cells from PBMCs. These TCRs come from a human donor with multiple sclerosis. CDR3s include the opening cysteine and the closing phenylalanine or tryptophan. Each record gives: V gene, CDR3 protein.

TRBV5-1,CASSLEGSDTQYF
TRBV7-2,CASSPPGLRPDTQYF
TRBV18,CASSPSDRDYGYTF
TRBV29-1,CSGTSGSRRNEQFF
TRBV30,CAWSVAHREAEKLFF
TRBV7-9,CASSPRRTQTYEQYF
TRBV19,CASESRTHDRQFF
TRBV27,CASHRQGANQPQHF
TRBV5-1,CASSLAGNSYNEQFF
TRBV20-1,CSAEIPTPVYTF
TRBV6-5,CASTPGGQETQYF
TRBV9,CASSVGPGTVQETQYF
TRBV20-1,CSARNQGTSAVF
TRBV29-1,CSVEGAGRPGGNGYTF
TRBV7-2,CASSLKGSTEAFF
TRBV5-1,CASSPQGETTYNEQFF
TRBV20-1,CSARERAGGSRDTQYF
TRBV3-1,CASSYSMEKYEQYF
TRBV2,CASSLGGVAKNIQYF
TRBV15,CATSWRDGPSETQYF
TRBV4-2,CASSQVGRGGSYEQYF
TRBV30,CAWRERDPSTQYF
TRBV5-1,CASSLSRGDTEAFF
TRBV7-9,CASTEGPTGGEQYF
TRBV24-1,CATSVLAGGENEQFF
TRBV7-3,CASSYTSGSTDTQYF
TRBV20-1,CSAEDRVSRNEQFF
TRBV5-4,CASSVKTSGSTDTQYF
TRBV7-6,CATSRSQGGSYEQYF
TRBV5-1,CASSATGTDTEAFF
TRBV30,CAWAPTRGSQPQHF
TRBV29-1,CSVQQGNYGEQYF
TRBV12-3/TRBV12-4,CASSLRPGELFF
TRBV27,CASSLDSIIAKNIQYF
TRBV5-1,CASSIEGRPPSEKLFF
TRBV28,CASMNQGREAFF
TRBV20-1,CSAHKGGGIEQYF
TRBV5-4,CASSLEDRDTGELFF
TRBV29-1,CSVGWVGGMNTEAFF
TRBV18,CASSGGLAGETQYF